Presented here are 25 T cell receptor beta chains from one specimen sequenced in a study of early T cells in non-severe SARS-CoV-2 infection. TCRdb reprocessed the 5' RACE reads with MiXCR, giving one entry per CDR3 protein. The top ten clones hold 4.5% to 6.5% of a sample with 85,000 to 100,000 distinct CDR3 sequences, around 17% of them seen once. The material sequenced was whole blood, taken at baseline. The receptors shown here come from an adult who was a healthcare worker with PCR-confirmed SARS-CoV-2 infection or an uninfected control (not recorded which).

The chain has TRBV7-2 and TRBJ2-3, with D unresolved. Germline V gene data show CDR1 as SGHTA and CDR2 as FQGNSA. V was pared by 0 bases and J by 8 bases, with 9 bases between. The CDR3 length is 13 residues. CDR3 residues: CASSLATLGTQYF. CDR3 coding DNA: TGTGCCAGCAGCTTAGCCACCTTGGGTACGCAGTATTTT. Based on the CDR3 plus reference TRBV7-2 and TRBJ2-3, the full variable domain is GAGVSQSPSNKVTEKGKDVELRCDPISGHTALYWYRQSLGQGLEFLIYFQGNSAPDKSGLPSDRFSAERTGGSVSTLTIQRTQQEDSAVYLCASSLATLGTQYFGPGTRLTVL.

The chain couples TRBV7-2 to TRBJ2-2, with D perhaps matching TRBD1 (5 bases). Germline lookup yields CDR1 SGHTA and CDR2 FQGNSA. V lost 6 bases, J lost 7 bases, and 12 bases lay in between. The CDR3 contains 13 residues. DNA of the CDR3: TGTGCCAGCAGGTTACAGGAGATCGGGGAGCTGTTTTTT. Translated, it gives CASRLQEIGELFF.

This chain uses TRBV6-5 with TRBJ2-1; D is uncertain. The CDR3 length is 13 residues. The germline V gene encodes CDR1 MNHEY and CDR2 SVGAGI. V lost 2 bases to trimming and J lost 8 bases, with 10 bases between them. The CDR3 DNA reads TGTGCCAGCAGTTACACACCCTGGGATGAGCAGTTCTTC. Protein sequence: CASSYTPWDEQFF.

A few counts support this clonotype. The gene calls are TRBV2 and TRBJ2-2; TRBD2 aligns across 7 bases. The germline V gene encodes CDR1 SNHLY and CDR2 FYNNEI. V shed 5 bases, J shed 5 bases, and the junction held 8 bases outside the gene matches. CDR3 size: 15 residues. The CDR3 sequence: CASSMIAGQTGELFF. CDR3 DNA: TGTGCCAGCAGTATGATAGCGGGTCAGACCGGGGAGCTGTTTTTT.

The CDR3, as DNA: TGCAGTGCCGCGGCCCCCCCTAATTACGAGCAGTACTTC. It translates to CSAAAPPNYEQYF. The chain couples TRBV20-1 to TRBJ2-7; D is undetermined. V was clipped by 6 bases and J by 4 bases, with 16 bases between them. Germline V gene lookup returns CDR1 DFQATT and CDR2 SNEGSKA (reference sequence). The CDR3 loop spans 13 amino acids.

This clonotype was detected only a few times. The gene calls are TRBV20-1 and TRBJ2-1; D is unclear. The CDR3 runs 14 residues. Germline V gene lookup returns CDR1 DFQATT and CDR2 SNEGSKA (reference sequence). The germline V and J ends were trimmed by 0 bases and 12 bases, with 18 bases remaining between them. The CDR3 protein is CSAREGSPLAAQFF. DNA of the CDR3: TGCAGTGCTAGAGAAGGGTCCCCTTTAGCCGCGCAGTTCTTC.

This clonotype has a handful of counts. The chain joins TRBV27 to TRBJ2-3; the D gene is possibly TRBD2 (5 bases). CDR3 length: 15 amino acids. V shed 5 bases and J shed 6 bases, with 18 bases lying between them. Germline V gene lookup returns CDR1 MNHEY and CDR2 SMNVEV (reference sequence). The CDR3: CASSAGRAGQDTQYF. CDR3 nucleotide sequence: TGTGCCAGCAGTGCTGGGCGGGCGGGTCAGGATACGCAGTATTTT.

This chain uses TRBV6-2 or TRBV6-3 with TRBJ1-5; D gene uncertain. In germline, CDR1 is MNHEY, CDR2 SVGEGT. V shed 9 bases and J shed 9 bases, with 6 bases lying between them. This CDR3 is built from 9 residues. Here the CDR3 DNA reads TGTGCCAGTCGAGGGCCCCAGCATTTT. Its translation: CASRGPQHF.

This clonotype was seen repeatedly, ten times or more. This chain connects TRBV14 to TRBJ1-2, with D maybe TRBD1 (5 bases). Trimming shortened V by 3 bases and J by 8 bases, and 10 bases separated the two germline ends. Per the germline V gene, CDR1 is SGHDN and CDR2 is FVKESK. The CDR3 spans 12 residues. The CDR3 bases are TGTGCCAGCAGCCAGGGTAGGGACGGCTACACCTTC. Protein: CASSQGRDGYTF.

The rearrangement uses TRBV12-3 or TRBV12-4 and TRBJ1-1; 8 nucleotides align to TRBD1. CDR3 size: 13 residues. With V trimmed by 7 bases and J by 7 bases, 8 bases remained unmatched. CDR3 coding DNA: TGTGCCAGCAACACAGGGGGGGGGCATGAAGCTTTCTTT. Encoded protein: CASNTGGGHEAFF.

This chain joins TRBV28 and TRBJ2-3; TRBD2 aligns across 11 bases. CDR3 length: 15 residues. The V and J ends lost 5 bases and 4 bases, in that order; junction bases with no gene match: 5. Germline CDR1 reads MDHEN; CDR2 reads SYDVKM. CDR3 DNA: TGTGCCAGCAGTGGGGCTAGCGGGAGGTCAGATACGCAGTATTTT. The encoded protein is CASSGASGRSDTQYF. The full variable domain, completed using reference TRBV28 and TRBJ2-3, is DVKVTQSSRYLVKRTGEKVFLECVQDMDHENMFWYRQDPGLGLRLIYFSYDVKMKEKGDIPEGYSVSREKKERFSLILESASTNQTSMYLCASSGASGRSDTQYFGPGTRLTVL.

This chain joins TRBV6-1 and TRBJ1-5; a weak D match, TRBD1 (6 bases). V was clipped by 6 bases and J by 0 bases, with 27 bases between them. CDR3 size: 20 residues. Germline V gives CDR1 MNHNS, CDR2 SASEGT. CDR3 nucleotide sequence: TGTGCCAGCAGGAAAAGCCTACGGACTGGACAGTCTTATAGCAATCAGCCCCAGCATTTT. Protein: CASRKSLRTGQSYSNQPQHF.

J is TRBJ2-3 and V is TRBV15; D remains ambiguous. The CDR3 extends over 14 amino acids. Trimming pared 4 bases from V and 0 bases from J, leaving 8 bases between. The germline V gene has CDR1 LNHNV and CDR2 YYDKDF (reference sequence). The CDR3 loop is CATSKAGSTDTQYF. The CDR3 nucleotides read TGTGCCACCAGCAAGGCCGGTAGCACAGATACGCAGTATTTT.

Ten or more counts support this clonotype. This chain uses TRBV11-2 with TRBJ2-2; 12 bases fit TRBD2. V gave up 4 bases and J gave up 6 bases; unmatched junction bases: 15. Germline V gene data show CDR1 as SGHAT and CDR2 as FQNNGV. The CDR3 loop spans 19 amino acids. CDR3 amino acids: CASSSPTTSGRRLAGELFF. For the CDR3, the DNA is TGTGCCAGCAGCTCCCCCACGACTAGCGGGAGAAGGCTTGCCGGGGAGCTGTTTTTT.

This clonotype was observed at least ten times. The chain uses TRBV11-2 and TRBJ2-5; 10 bases line up with TRBD1. The V gene end was trimmed by 5 bases and the J gene end by 4 bases; junction bases not matched to a gene: 7. The germline V gene has CDR1 SGHAT and CDR2 FQNNGV. This CDR3 spans 15 amino acids. DNA for the CDR3: TGTGCCAGCAGCACCGGGACAGGGGATTTAGAGACCCAGTACTTC. Protein: CASSTGTGDLETQYF.

The J gene is TRBJ2-5, the V gene TRBV7-8, with 7 positions matching TRBD1. The CDR3 spans 14 residues. The germline CDR1 and CDR2 sequences are SGHVS and FQNEAQ. V dropped 8 bases and J dropped 2; count of bases not matched to a gene: 8. The chain's CDR3 is CASGPGQRQETQYF. The CDR3 DNA sequence: TGTGCCAGCGGACCGGGACAGAGGCAAGAGACCCAGTACTTC.

V and J are TRBV28 and TRBJ2-7; D is possibly TRBD2 (5 bases). Germline lookup yields CDR1 MDHEN and CDR2 SYDVKM. This CDR3 contains 12 residues. V dropped 6 bases and J dropped 5 bases, with 11 bases sitting between them. The CDR3 loop reads CASRTKWNEQYF. As DNA, the CDR3 is TGTGCCAGCAGGACTAAGTGGAACGAGCAGTACTTC.

This clonotype was counted between two and nine times. The chain links TRBV6-1 to TRBJ1-1; no clear D gene. CDR1 and CDR2 (germline): MNHNS, SASEGT. V was clipped by 9 bases and J by 2 bases, with 16 bases between them. CDR3 length equals 14 residues. In nucleotides, the CDR3 is TGTGCCAGTCATTTAACCGGAGGAAACACTGAAGCTTTCTTT. Amino acids: CASHLTGGNTEAFF.

This clonotype occurred many times. V and J are TRBV7-9 and TRBJ1-3; D remains ambiguous. V dropped 11 bases and J dropped 4 bases, with 9 bases sitting between them. Germline V gene data show CDR1 as SEHNR and CDR2 as FQNEAQ (reference sequence). This CDR3 spans 11 amino acids. CDR3 amino acids: CAGQVGNTIYF. The CDR3 nucleotides read TGTGCCGGTCAAGTCGGAAACACCATATATTTT.

The table lists this clonotype with a few counts. V gene TRBV10-1 combines with J gene TRBJ2-1; 12 positions match TRBD2. Germline V gene data show CDR1 as WNHNN and CDR2 as SYGVQD (reference sequence). V was pared by 3 bases and J by 2 bases, with 5 bases of the junction left unmatched. The length of the CDR3 is 17 residues. The CDR3 DNA is TGCGCCAGCAGTGACGGGACTAGCGGGCCCCCCTACAATGAGCAGTTCTTC. The encoded protein is CASSDGTSGPPYNEQFF.

This clonotype was counted a few times. This sequence joins TRBV18 and TRBJ1-4; D remains ambiguous. V lost 0 bases and J 5 bases, leaving 10 bases between the germline ends. Germline loops: CDR1 KGHSH, CDR2 LQKENI. This CDR3 is 15 amino acids long. DNA for the CDR3: TGTGCCAGCTCACCACCCGGGAGCCTGAATGAAAAACTGTTTTTT. Protein sequence: CASSPPGSLNEKLFF.

The rearrangement uses TRBV20-1 and TRBJ1-1, with D possibly TRBD1 on 5 matching bases. Trimming shortened V by 0 bases and J by 2 bases, and 10 bases separated the two germline ends. This CDR3 comprises 14 residues. Germline V gene data show CDR1 as DFQATT and CDR2 as SNEGSKA (reference sequence). The CDR3 bases are TGCAGTGCTAGAGATCCAAGGGACAACACTGAAGCTTTCTTT. It is translated as CSARDPRDNTEAFF.

This chain links TRBV7-2 with TRBJ2-5; D is unresolved. Germline assignment: CDR1 SGHTA and CDR2 FQGNSA. The ends were cut back, 1 base at V and 2 bases at J, with 14 bases in the middle. The CDR3 has 16 amino acids. The CDR3 region is CASSLGPHNIQETQYF. For the CDR3, the DNA is TGTGCCAGCAGCTTAGGACCACATAACATTCAAGAGACCCAGTACTTC.

This sequence joins TRBV28 and TRBJ2-7; possible D gene TRBD1, 5 bases. V was pared by 5 bases and J by 2 bases, with 16 bases between. This CDR3 contains 15 residues. Germline loops: CDR1 MDHEN, CDR2 SYDVKM. The CDR3 reads CASSIVGLGPYEQYF. CDR3 in DNA: TGTGCCAGCAGTATCGTGGGGCTGGGGCCCTACGAGCAGTACTTC.

This chain links TRBV28 with TRBJ1-6; D possibly corresponds to TRBD1 (6 bases). This CDR3 is built from 15 residues. The V gene's germline CDR1 is MDHEN and CDR2 SYDVKM. Trimming left V 6 bases short and J 6 bases short, with 15 bases between. Here the CDR3 DNA reads TGTGCCAGCAGCCTAAGACAGGCTTTTAATTCACCCCTCCACTTT. Its translation: CASSLRQAFNSPLHF. Complete variable domain (other parts from reference TRBV28 and TRBJ1-6): DVKVTQSSRYLVKRTGEKVFLECVQDMDHENMFWYRQDPGLGLRLIYFSYDVKMKEKGDIPEGYSVSREKKERFSLILESASTNQTSMYLCASSLRQAFNSPLHFGNGTRLTVT.